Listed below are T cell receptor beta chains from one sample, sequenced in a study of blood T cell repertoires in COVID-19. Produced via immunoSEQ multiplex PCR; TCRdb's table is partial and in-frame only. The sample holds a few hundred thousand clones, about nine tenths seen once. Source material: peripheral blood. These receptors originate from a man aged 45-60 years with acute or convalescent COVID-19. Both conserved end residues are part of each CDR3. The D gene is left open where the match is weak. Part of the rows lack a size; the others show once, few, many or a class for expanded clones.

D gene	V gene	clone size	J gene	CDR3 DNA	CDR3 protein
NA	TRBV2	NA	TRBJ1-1	TGTGCCAGCACCGAGGGTGAGGCTGAAGCTTTCTTT	CASTEGEAEAFF
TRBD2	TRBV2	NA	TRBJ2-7	TGTGCCAGCTATGGGACTAGCGAATCCTCTCATACCTACGAGCAGTACTTC	CASYGTSESSHTYEQYF
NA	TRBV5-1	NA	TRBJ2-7	TGCGCCAGCAGCTTGGGTCACGGAGCCTACGAGCAGTACTTC	CASSLGHGAYEQYF
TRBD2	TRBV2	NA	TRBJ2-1	TGTGCCAGCAGCGGACTAGCGGGGGGAGGTTCCTACAATGAGCAGTTCTTC	CASSGLAGGGSYNEQFF
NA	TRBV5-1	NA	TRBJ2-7	TGCGCCAGCAGCGAAAGGGGTGGGGTAAATTGGCAGTACTTC	CASSERGGVNWQYF
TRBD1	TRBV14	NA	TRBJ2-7	TGTGCCAGCAGCCAAACCGGGACAGGCAACTACGAGCAGTACTTC	CASSQTGTGNYEQYF
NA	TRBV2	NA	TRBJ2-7	TGTGCCAGCTCCGTTGGGCCGGCCTACGAGCAGTACTTC	CASSVGPAYEQYF
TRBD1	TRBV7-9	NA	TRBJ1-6	TGTGCCAGCAGCTTACTTGGACAGGGACATAATTCACCCCTCCACTTT	CASSLLGQGHNSPLHF
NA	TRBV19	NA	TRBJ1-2	TGTGCCAGTACCGGGGACACGATCAACTATGGCTACACCTTC	CASTGDTINYGYTF
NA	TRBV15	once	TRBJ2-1	TGTGCCACCAGCCCGGGGCAAGGGACAGAGCAGTTCTTC	CATSPGQGTEQFF
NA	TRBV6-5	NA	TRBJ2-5	TGTGCCAGCAGGGGAGTCGGGAACCAAGAGACCCAGTACTTC	CASRGVGNQETQYF
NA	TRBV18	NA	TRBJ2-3	TGTGCCAGCTCACCACCGCGTCCTAGCACAGATACGCAGTATTTT	CASSPPRPSTDTQYF
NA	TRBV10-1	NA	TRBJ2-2	TGCGCCAGCAGTGAAAACAGGGGAGGCACCGGGGAGCTGTTTTTT	CASSENRGGTGELFF
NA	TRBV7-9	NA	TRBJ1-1	TGTGCCAGCAGCCTGACAGGAACTTACACTGAAGCTTTCTTT	CASSLTGTYTEAFF
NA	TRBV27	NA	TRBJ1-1	TGTGCCAGCAGTTTACGGGGGGAGTTGAACACTGAAGCTTTCTTT	CASSLRGELNTEAFF
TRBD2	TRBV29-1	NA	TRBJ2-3	TGCAGCGTTCTTGGCCTAGCGGGGACAGATACGCAGTATTTT	CSVLGLAGTDTQYF
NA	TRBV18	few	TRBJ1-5	TGTGCCAGCTCACCAGAGGGCCCCGGGCCCCAGCATTTT	CASSPEGPGPQHF
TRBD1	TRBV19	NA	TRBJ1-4	TGTGCCAGTAGTTTTTACGGGACAGGGTTTGAAAAACTGTTTTTT	CASSFYGTGFEKLFF
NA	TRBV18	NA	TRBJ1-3	TGTGCCAGCTCACCAGGACAACCTACCGCTGGAAACACCATATATTTT	CASSPGQPTAGNTIYF
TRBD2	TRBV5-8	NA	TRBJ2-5	TGTGCCAGCAGCTTGGGTACTAGCGGGGGCCAAAAAGAGACCCAGTACTTC	CASSLGTSGGQKETQYF
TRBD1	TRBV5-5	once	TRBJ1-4	TGTGCCAGCAGCTTGGCCGGGACAGGGGTTATTAATGAAAAACTGTTTTTT	CASSLAGTGVINEKLFF
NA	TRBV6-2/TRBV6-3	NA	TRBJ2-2	TGTGCCAGCAGTCGTTCCCGGCAGGCCGCCCTCCTGTTTTTT	CASSRSRQAALLFF
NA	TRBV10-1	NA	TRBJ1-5	TGCGCCAGCAGAGTTTGGAGACAGAACAATCAGCCCCAGCATTTT	CASRVWRQNNQPQHF
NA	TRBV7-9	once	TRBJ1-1	TGTGCCAGCAGCCCCATGGGAGAGGATTGGACTGAAGCTTTCTTT	CASSPMGEDWTEAFF
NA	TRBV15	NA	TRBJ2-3	TGTGCCACCAGCAGGGTAAGCCAAGATACGCAGTATTTT	CATSRVSQDTQYF
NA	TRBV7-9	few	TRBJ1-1	TGTGCCAGCAGAGGGGGTGGGAACACTGAAGCTTTCTTT	CASRGGGNTEAFF
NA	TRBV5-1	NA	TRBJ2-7	TGCGCCAGCAGCTTGGTGGATCCAGACACTGCCTACGAGCAGTACTTC	CASSLVDPDTAYEQYF
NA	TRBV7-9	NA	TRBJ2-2	TGTGCCAGCAGCTTAGTTGGGCAAATCACCGGGGAGCTGTTTTTT	CASSLVGQITGELFF
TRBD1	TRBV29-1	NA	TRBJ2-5	TGCAGCGTTGAAGTGGACAGGGGTGGGGAGACCCAGTACTTC	CSVEVDRGGETQYF
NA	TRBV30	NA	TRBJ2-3	TGTGCCTGGAGTTCCCAGGGGGATACGCAGTATTTT	CAWSSQGDTQYF
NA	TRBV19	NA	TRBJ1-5	TGTGCCAGTAGCACTAGGTTAGATGGCAATCAGCCCCAGCATTTT	CASSTRLDGNQPQHF
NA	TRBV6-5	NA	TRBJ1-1	TGTGCCAGCAGTAGTACACTCCTAGACACTGAAGCTTTCTTT	CASSSTLLDTEAFF
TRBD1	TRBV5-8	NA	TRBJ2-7	TGTGCCAGCAGCTCCCGGACAGGGCCCGGCTACGAGCAGTACTTC	CASSSRTGPGYEQYF
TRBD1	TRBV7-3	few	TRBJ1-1	TGTGCCAGCAGCTGGGGCGGCGGGACAGATCTGAACACTGAAGCTTTCTTT	CASSWGGGTDLNTEAFF
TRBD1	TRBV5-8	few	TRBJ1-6	TGTGCCAGCAGCTGGGGGACAGTGGGCTCACCCCTCCACTTT	CASSWGTVGSPLHF
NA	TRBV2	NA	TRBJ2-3	TGTGCCAGCAGTGAATGGGGCAGGTTAACAGATACGCAGTATTTT	CASSEWGRLTDTQYF
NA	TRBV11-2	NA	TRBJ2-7	TGTGCCAGCAGCGTAGATTGGGGGAATCAGGGGCCGGAACCATACGAGCAGTACTTC	CASSVDWGNQGPEPYEQYF
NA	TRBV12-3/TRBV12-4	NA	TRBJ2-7	TGTGCCAGCAGTTTAGGGTCAGCGGCAGCCCAGTACTTC	CASSLGSAAAQYF
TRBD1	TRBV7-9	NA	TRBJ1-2	TGTGCCAGCAGCGCGAGGACAGGGTCCGATGGCTACACCTTC	CASSARTGSDGYTF
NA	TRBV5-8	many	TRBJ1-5	TGTGCCGGCGGCCCTTTCAATCAGCCCCAGCATTTT	CAGGPFNQPQHF
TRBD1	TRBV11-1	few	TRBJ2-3	TGTGCCAGCAGCTTAAGGACAGGGTCGGGCGCAGATACGCAGTATTTT	CASSLRTGSGADTQYF
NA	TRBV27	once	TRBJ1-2	TGTGCCAGCAGAGTCCTGGGGGGAACGCTCGGGAGTGGCTACACCTTC	CASRVLGGTLGSGYTF
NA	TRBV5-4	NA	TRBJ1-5	TGTGCCAGCAGCTTGGGTGGGGCGCAGCCCCAGCATTTT	CASSLGGAQPQHF
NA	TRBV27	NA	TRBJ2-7	TGTGCCAGCTTAGACAGAAACGAGCAGTACTTC	CASLDRNEQYF
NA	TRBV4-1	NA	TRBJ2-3	TGCGCCAGCAGCCAAGATTGGCGGGGGCGGGGGCAGTATTTT	CASSQDWRGRGQYF
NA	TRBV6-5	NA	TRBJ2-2	TGTGCGGAGGGTTCGAACACCGGGGAGCTGTTTTTT	CAEGSNTGELFF
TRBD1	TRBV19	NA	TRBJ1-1	TGTGCCAGTGCGGACAGGGTGGAAGCTTTCTTT	CASADRVEAFF
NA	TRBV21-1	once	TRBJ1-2	TGTGCCAGCACCCCCAGGGGACCAAACTATGGCTACACCTTC	CASTPRGPNYGYTF
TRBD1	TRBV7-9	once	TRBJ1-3	TGTGCCAGCAGCTTAGGGACAGGTTACCCCACTGGAAACACCATATATTTT	CASSLGTGYPTGNTIYF
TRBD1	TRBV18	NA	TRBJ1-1	TGTGCCAGCTCACGACCGACAGGGAGTGCTTTCTTT	CASSRPTGSAFF
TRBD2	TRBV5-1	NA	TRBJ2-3	TGCGCCAGCAGCCTCGGACTAGCAGACACAGATACGCAGTATTTT	CASSLGLADTDTQYF
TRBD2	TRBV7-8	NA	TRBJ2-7	TGTGCCAGCAGCTTCCAGGGGACTAGCGTACGATCCTACGAGCAGTACTTC	CASSFQGTSVRSYEQYF
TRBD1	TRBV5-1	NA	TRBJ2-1	TGCGCCAGCAGCTTGAAGCAGGGGGACTACAATGAGCAGTTCTTC	CASSLKQGDYNEQFF
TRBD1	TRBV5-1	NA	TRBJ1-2	TGCGCCAGCAGCCTAAGGACAGGGGGGGATGGCTACACCTTC	CASSLRTGGDGYTF
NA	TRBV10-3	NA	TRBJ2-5	TGTGCCATCAGTGAGTCAAACAACCAAGAGACCCAGTACTTC	CAISESNNQETQYF
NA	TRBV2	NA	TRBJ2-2	TGTGCCACGCTTTTGAGTAACACCGGGGAGCTGTTTTTT	CATLLSNTGELFF
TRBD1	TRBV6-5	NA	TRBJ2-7	TGTGCCAGCAGTTACGGACAGGGCCCTTCCTACGAGCAGTACTTC	CASSYGQGPSYEQYF
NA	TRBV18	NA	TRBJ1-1	TGTGCCAGCTCACCACTAACAGCTGGACTTTCTGAAGCTTTCTTT	CASSPLTAGLSEAFF
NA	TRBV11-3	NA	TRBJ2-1	TGTGCCAGCAGCTCCCCCGGCAATGAGCAGTTCTTC	CASSSPGNEQFF